This TCR beta chain stems from a study of identical twins. Germline V gives CDR1 ENHRY, CDR2 SYGVKD. J gave up 5 bases and V 2 bases, and 16 bases lay outside the gene matches. This CDR3 is 19 amino acids long. MiXCR, applied by TCRdb to the 5' RACE reads, yields one record per CDR3 protein. Of about 470,000 distinct CDR3 sequences in the sample, approximately 25% were seen once. Notes on this clonotype: Antigen: not known.

Findings of the study overall: High-abundance cord blood beta clonotypes had fewer insertions; memory repertoires showed none.

Each donor (without exception) was a healthy Caucasian. Another study also made use of these data, one on T cells expressing NK-cell markers.

The TCR sequence derives from a woman aged 18-29 years in good health. Sequenced sample: CD4+ T cells sorted from blood. The chain has TRBV10-3 and TRBJ2-5, with 11 bases identical to TRBD2. This chain's CDR3 is CAISEGLAGLTHLGETQYF. The CDR3 nucleotides read TGTGCCATCAGTGAGGGACTAGCGGGCCTAACCCACCTTGGGGAGACCCAGTACTTC.